A single sample is the source of the 13 T cell receptor beta chains below, sequenced in a study of metastatic and nonmetastatic thyroid tumors. TCRdb re-called the PCR reads via MiXCR. Of about 13,000 clones listed, over 20% are singletons. All patients were treatment-naive before thyroid surgery. The source material was tumor tissue. These receptors were taken from a female donor with papillary thyroid cancer or a benign thyroid nodule (not recorded which). Some clones in this sample may be carry-over from other donors' samples.

This clone occurred many times. The chain is built from TRBV5-1 and TRBJ2-7; the D gene is possibly TRBD1 (6 bases). V was trimmed by 4 bases and J by 3 bases, leaving 14 bases between them. This CDR3 comprises 14 residues. Germline CDR1 SGHRS, CDR2 YFSETQ. DNA for the CDR3: TGCGCCAGCAGCATTACAGGGTACGACTACGAGCAGTACTTC. Amino acids: CASSITGYDYEQYF.

With respect to this clone: The junction does not match germline at one end; this may be a read error. The chain's CDR3 is CAWAREAGANILTF. DNA of the CDR3: TGTGCCTGGGCGAGGGAGGCTGGGGCCAACATCCTGACTTTC. This rearrangement joins TRBV30 to TRBJ2-6; D might be TRBD2 (6 bases). The CDR3 has 14 residues. CDR1 GTSNPN and CDR2 SVGIG come from the germline V gene (reference sequence).

Ten or more counts support this clone. This sequence joins TRBV20-1 and TRBJ2-7, with D possibly TRBD1 on 6 matching bases. The ends were cut back, 3 bases at V and 3 bases at J, with 9 bases in the middle. This CDR3 comprises 12 residues. Germline CDR1 and CDR2: DFQATT and SNEGSKA (reference sequence). The CDR3 sequence is CSASDRFYEQYF. The CDR3 DNA reads as TGCAGTGCTAGTGACAGGTTCTACGAGCAGTACTTC.

This clone was counted at least ten times. Relative to the germline gene, one junction end is altered; a read error may explain this. V gene TRBV7-9 combines with J gene TRBJ1-1, with no clear D. The germline CDR1 and CDR2 sequences are SEHNR and FQNEAQ (reference sequence). This CDR3 comprises 12 residues. The CDR3 sequence is CASSLTPTETFF. In DNA form, the CDR3 reads TGTGCCAGCAGCTTGACCCCCACTGAAACTTTCTTT.

In its sample, this clone is medium-sized. The rearrangement joins TRBV6-6 to TRBJ2-1, with D uncertain. V lost 0 bases and J lost 7, with 7 bases in between. This CDR3 is 13 amino acids long. CDR1 is MNHNY and CDR2 is SVGAGI in the germline V gene (reference sequence). CDR3 protein: CASSYSPENEQFF. The DNA for the CDR3 is TGTGCCAGCAGTTACTCGCCTGAGAATGAGCAGTTCTTC.

With respect to this clone: The junction differs from germline at one of its ends, possibly a read error. Other nucleotide sequences from this sample produce the same CDR3. The chain carries TRBV6-1 and TRBJ2-2, with a possible D match to TRBD1 (5 bases). The CDR3 totals 13 residues. The germline V gene has CDR1 MNHNS and CDR2 SASEGT. Here the CDR3 DNA reads TGCGCCAGCATAGGGGCGGACACCGGGGAGCTGTTTTTT. As protein: CASIGADTGELFF.

This clone was observed a few times. The chain combines TRBV28 with TRBJ2-7, with D maybe TRBD2 (7 bases). Germline CDR1 and CDR2: MDHEN and SYDVKM. Trimming pared 5 bases from V and 5 bases from J, leaving 13 bases between. This CDR3 is 13 amino acids long. CDR3 loop: CASSPGGGDEQYF. The CDR3 DNA reads TGTGCCAGCAGTCCGGGGGGCGGCGACGAGCAGTACTTC.

V is TRBV7-2 and J is TRBJ1-1, with unresolved D. With 2 bases removed from V and 6 bases from J, the gap between germline ends came to 10 bases. The V gene's germline CDR1 is SGHTA and CDR2 FQGNSA. The CDR3 runs to 13 residues. Here the CDR3 reads CASSLRGSAEAFF. The CDR3 region has the DNA TGTGCCAGCAGCTTACGGGGTAGTGCTGAAGCTTTCTTT.

This clone was seen repeatedly, ten times or more. This chain links TRBV7-3 with TRBJ2-2; no firm D call. V lost 1 base and J 8 bases, leaving 8 bases between the germline ends. Germline CDR1 reads SGHTA; CDR2 reads FQGTGA. The CDR3 runs to 13 residues. The CDR3 coding sequence is TGTGCCAGCAGCTTAAACGCGGATGGGGAGCTGTTTTTT. Its protein is CASSLNADGELFF.

This clone was recorded at least ten times. Additional DNA sequences in this sample encode the identical CDR3. CDR3 sequence (DNA): TGTGCCAGCGGATTAAGTAGGGGTTGGGTTAATGAGCAGTTCTTC. It yields the protein CASGLSRGWVNEQFF. V usage is TRBV28 and J usage is TRBJ2-1; a weak D match, TRBD1 (5 bases). Trimming took off 8 bases at V and 7 bases at J, with 21 bases between the two ends. The CDR3 contains 15 residues. The germline gives CDR1 MDHEN, CDR2 SYDVKM.

This clone was picked up many times. The chain joins TRBV5-1 to TRBJ2-3, with TRBD2 as a possible D gene (5 bases). Germline CDR1 SGHRS, CDR2 YFSETQ. Trimming took 0 bases from V and 2 from J, leaving 13 bases between them. The CDR3 contains 16 residues. CDR3 in DNA: TGCGCCAGCAGCTTGGGGACGAGGGCCATCACAGATACGCAGTATTTT. It translates to CASSLGTRAITDTQYF. Full variable domain (rest looked up from reference TRBV5-1 and TRBJ2-3): KAGVTQTPRYLIKTRGQQVTLSCSPISGHRSVSWYQQTPGQGLQFLFEYFSETQRNKGNFPGRFSGRQFSNSRSEMNVSTLELGDSALYLCASSLGTRAITDTQYFGPGTRLTVL.

This chain uses TRBV6-1 with TRBJ1-5, with D maybe TRBD1 (6 bases). V lost 6 bases and J 3 bases, leaving 15 bases between the germline ends. CDR1 MNHNS and CDR2 SASEGT come from the germline V gene. The CDR3 runs 15 residues. The chain's CDR3 is CASSRDRSFNQPQHF. Written as DNA, the CDR3 is TGTGCCAGCAGCCGTGACAGGTCCTTCAATCAGCCCCAGCATTTT.

With respect to this clone: The germline gene is not matched at one end of the junction; a read error may be the cause. The V call is TRBV5-1, the J call TRBJ2-3; the D gene is possibly TRBD1 (6 bases). The CDR3 has 15 amino acids. The germline V gene has CDR1 SGHRS and CDR2 YFSETQ. The CDR3 nucleotides are TGCGCCAGCAGCTTTCAGGGGCCGAGCACAGATACTCAGTATTTT. Its translation is CASSFQGPSTDTQYF. The variable domain in full, with the rest retrieved from reference TRBV5-1 and TRBJ2-3, is KAGVTQTPRYLIKTRGQQVTLSCSPISGHRSVSWYQQTPGQGLQFLFEYFSETQRNKGNFPGRFSGRQFSNSRSEMNVSTLELGDSALYLCASSFQGPSTDTQYFGPGTRLTVL.